What follows are 11 T cell receptor beta chains derived from one specimen sequenced in a study of T-cell memory formation after mild COVID-19. MiXCR, applied by TCRdb to the 5' RACE reads, yields one record per CDR3 protein. The top ten hold around 9.2% of the sample, which has hundreds of thousands of distinct CDR3 sequences, less than 25% seen once. Sequenced: PBMCs or a T cell subset sorted from them (not recorded which). These receptors came from an adult woman who had mild COVID-19 (a few samples of this study predate the infection). Cell type and time point are not known.

As DNA, the CDR3 is TGTGCCAGCAGCCCGCAGTTGACTAGCGGGGGCAGCTCCTACAATGAGCAGTTCTTC. It translates to CASSPQLTSGGSSYNEQFF. The chain couples TRBV4-2 to TRBJ2-1, with 12 nucleotides matching TRBD2. Germline V CDR1 and CDR2: LGHNA, YNFKEQ. V dropped 4 bases and J dropped 0; count of bases not matched to a gene: 10. The CDR3 covers 19 residues.

This clonotype has a handful of counts. V is TRBV24-1 and J is TRBJ2-7; TRBD1 matches at 9 bases. Germline V gene sequence: CDR1 KGHDR, CDR2 SFDVKD. Trimming removed 9 bases from V and 4 bases from J; junction bases left unmatched: 3. The CDR3 runs to 12 residues. CDR3 DNA: TGTGCCACCTCTGACAGGGGGTACGAGCAGTACTTC. Its protein product is CATSDRGYEQYF.

This chain uses TRBV20-1 with TRBJ1-3, with unresolved D. CDR3 length equals 13 residues. From germline, CDR1 is DFQATT and CDR2 SNEGSKA (reference sequence). The V and J ends lost 5 bases and 3 bases respectively, with 11 bases between them. In DNA form, the CDR3 reads TGCAGTGCTTTGGGGTTGGGTGGAAACACCATATATTTT. Its protein is CSALGLGGNTIYF.

This clonotype was recorded a few times. The chain combines TRBV20-1 with TRBJ2-7; TRBD2 agrees at 7 bases. J was trimmed by 4 bases and V by 1 base; bases with no gene match: 7. This CDR3 has 14 amino acids. CDR1 and CDR2 (germline): DFQATT, SNEGSKA (reference sequence). The CDR3 DNA sequence: TGCAGTGCTAGAGGCGGGAGTCTTCTTTACGAGCAGTACTTC. It yields the protein CSARGGSLLYEQYF.

This clonotype was observed at least ten times. The chain uses TRBV5-1 and TRBJ2-2; 8 bases map to TRBD2. V trimming: 6 bases; J trimming: 6 bases; junction bases outside the gene matches: 7. This CDR3 region has 14 residues. Germline V CDR1 and CDR2: SGHRS, YFSETQ. CDR3: CASKMVAGPGELFF. Written as DNA, the CDR3 is TGCGCCAGCAAAATGGTAGCGGGACCCGGGGAGCTGTTTTTT.

The genes are TRBV10-3 and TRBJ2-7; 7 bases are shared with TRBD1. The CDR3 contains 14 residues. CDR1 and CDR2 (germline): ENHRY, SYGVKD. J lost 2 bases, V lost 9 bases, and 10 bases had no gene match. The CDR3 here is CAIRPGQETYEQYF. CDR3 nucleotide sequence: TGTGCCATACGACCCGGACAGGAGACCTACGAGCAGTACTTC.

The sample holds many counts of this clonotype. This chain's CDR3 is CASSQPQGQGVRTGELFF. In nucleotides, the CDR3 is TGCGCCAGCAGCCAACCCCAGGGACAGGGGGTTCGGACCGGGGAGCTGTTTTTT. This chain links TRBV4-3 with TRBJ2-2; 11 bases line up with TRBD1. Per the germline V gene, CDR1 is LGHNA and CDR2 is YSLEER. The CDR3 sequence is 18 residues long. With V trimmed by 2 bases and J by 5 bases, 10 bases remained unmatched.

The table lists this clonotype with a few counts. The gene calls are TRBV12-3 or TRBV12-4 and TRBJ1-1; 8 bases are a match to TRBD1. V lost 6 bases to trimming and J lost 3 bases; unmatched junction nucleotides: 6. The CDR3 runs 14 residues. CDR3 amino acids: CASRLTGGHTEAFF. In nucleotides, the CDR3 is TGTGCCAGCAGACTTACAGGGGGGCACACTGAAGCTTTCTTT.

The chain employs TRBV25-1 and TRBJ2-7, with TRBD2 matching 9 bases. Germline-derived CDR1 and CDR2 are MGHDK and SYGVNS. The trim removed 4 bases at V and 3 bases at J, leaving 7 bases unmatched. The CDR3 loop spans 15 amino acids. As DNA, the CDR3 is TGTGCCAGCAGTGTCCCGGGCGGGAGGGTCTACGAGCAGTACTTC. Its protein product is CASSVPGGRVYEQYF.

V is TRBV7-2 and J is TRBJ1-1; D possibly corresponds to TRBD1 (5 bases). V lost 0 bases to trimming and J lost 1 base, with 9 bases between them. The CDR3 spans 15 residues. Germline-derived CDR1 and CDR2 are SGHTA and FQGNSA. CDR3 loop: CASSLALTANTEAFF. The CDR3 DNA sequence: TGTGCCAGCAGCTTAGCCCTGACAGCGAACACTGAAGCTTTCTTT.

This clonotype was recorded a few times. Here the CDR3 reads CASRRHRGLAGITGELFF. The CDR3 nucleotides read TGTGCCAGCAGACGACACAGGGGACTAGCGGGAATCACCGGGGAGCTGTTTTTT. V and J are TRBV27 and TRBJ2-2, with 13 bases lining up with TRBD2. Germline V gene lookup returns CDR1 MNHEY and CDR2 SMNVEV (reference sequence). With V trimmed by 6 bases and J by 4 bases, 11 bases remained unmatched. The CDR3 covers 18 residues.